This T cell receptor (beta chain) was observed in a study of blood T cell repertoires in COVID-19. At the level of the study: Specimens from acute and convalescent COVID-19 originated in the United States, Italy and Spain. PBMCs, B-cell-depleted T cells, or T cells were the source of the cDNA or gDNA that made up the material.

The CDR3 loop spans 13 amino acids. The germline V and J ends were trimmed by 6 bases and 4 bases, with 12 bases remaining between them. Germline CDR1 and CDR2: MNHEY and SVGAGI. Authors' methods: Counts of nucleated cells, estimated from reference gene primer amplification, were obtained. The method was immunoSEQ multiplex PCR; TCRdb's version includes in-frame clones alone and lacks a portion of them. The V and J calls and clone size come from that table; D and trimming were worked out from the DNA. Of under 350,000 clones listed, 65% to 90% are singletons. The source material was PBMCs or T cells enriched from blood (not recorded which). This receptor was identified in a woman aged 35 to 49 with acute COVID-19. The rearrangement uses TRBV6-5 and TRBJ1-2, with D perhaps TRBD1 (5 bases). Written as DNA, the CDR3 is TGTGCCAGCAGAGGACAATCTCCCTATGGCTACACCTTC. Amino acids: CASRGQSPYGYTF.